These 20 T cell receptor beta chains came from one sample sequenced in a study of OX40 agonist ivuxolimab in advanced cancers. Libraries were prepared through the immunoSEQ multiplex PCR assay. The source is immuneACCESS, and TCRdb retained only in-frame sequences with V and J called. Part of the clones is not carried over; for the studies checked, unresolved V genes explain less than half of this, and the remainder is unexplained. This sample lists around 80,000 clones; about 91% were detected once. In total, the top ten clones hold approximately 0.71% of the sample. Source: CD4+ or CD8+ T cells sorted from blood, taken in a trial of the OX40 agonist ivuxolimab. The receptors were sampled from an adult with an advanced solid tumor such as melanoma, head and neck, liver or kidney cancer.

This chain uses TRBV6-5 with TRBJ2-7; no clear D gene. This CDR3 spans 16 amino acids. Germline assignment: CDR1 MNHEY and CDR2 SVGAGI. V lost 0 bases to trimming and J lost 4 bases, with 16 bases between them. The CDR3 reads CASSYSGLGSRYEQYF. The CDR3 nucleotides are TGTGCCAGCAGTTACTCTGGGTTAGGTTCCAGATACGAGCAGTACTTC.

The CDR3 reads CASSSPSMTGRTSVEQFF. The CDR3 DNA follows: TGTGCCAGCAGTTCCCCTTCTATGACGGGCCGGACTAGCGTTGAGCAGTTCTTC. J is TRBJ2-1 and V is TRBV28; 9 nucleotides align to TRBD2. Germline-derived CDR1 and CDR2 are MDHEN and SYDVKM. The V segment lost 4 bases and the J segment 9 bases; nucleotides outside the gene matches: 19. CDR3 length equals 18 residues.

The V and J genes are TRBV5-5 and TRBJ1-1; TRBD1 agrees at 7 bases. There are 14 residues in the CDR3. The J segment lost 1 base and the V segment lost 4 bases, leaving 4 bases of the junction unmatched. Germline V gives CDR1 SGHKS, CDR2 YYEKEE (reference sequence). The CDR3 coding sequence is TGTGCCAGCAGCGTACGGGACAGGAACACTGAAGCTTTCTTT. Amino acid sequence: CASSVRDRNTEAFF. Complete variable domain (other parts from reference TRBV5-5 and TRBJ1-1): DAGVTQSPTHLIKTRGQQVTLRCSPISGHKSVSWYQQVLGQGPQFIFQYYEKEERGRGNFPDRFSARQFPNYSSELNVNALLLGDSALYLCASSVRDRNTEAFFGQGTRLTVV.

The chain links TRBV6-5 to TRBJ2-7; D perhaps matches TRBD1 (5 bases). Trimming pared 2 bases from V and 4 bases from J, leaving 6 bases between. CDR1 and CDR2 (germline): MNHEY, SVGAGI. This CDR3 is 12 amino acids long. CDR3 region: CASSYDRYEQYF. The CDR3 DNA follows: TGTGCCAGCAGTTACGACAGATACGAGCAGTACTTC.

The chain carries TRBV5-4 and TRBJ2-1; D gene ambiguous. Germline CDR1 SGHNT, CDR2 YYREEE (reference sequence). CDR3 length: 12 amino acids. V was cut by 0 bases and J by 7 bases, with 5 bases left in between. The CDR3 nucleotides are TGTGCCAGCAGCTTGGGCCGGAATGAGCAGTTCTTC. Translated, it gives CASSLGRNEQFF.

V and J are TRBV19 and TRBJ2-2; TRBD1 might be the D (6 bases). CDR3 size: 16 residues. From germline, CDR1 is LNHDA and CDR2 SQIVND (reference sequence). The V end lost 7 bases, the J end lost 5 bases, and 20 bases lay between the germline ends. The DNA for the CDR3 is TGTGCCAGTAAAGAATACAGACCTCAGGGGACCGGGGAGCTGTTTTTT. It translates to CASKEYRPQGTGELFF.

This CDR3 is CASSSTTGLQETQYF. As DNA, the CDR3 is TGTGCCAGCAGCAGTACGACAGGCCTACAAGAGACCCAGTACTTC. The chain combines TRBV5-4 with TRBJ2-5, with D possibly being TRBD1 (6 bases). CDR1 SGHNT and CDR2 YYREEE come from the germline V gene (reference sequence). CDR3 length: 15 amino acids. V was pared by 4 bases and J by 2 bases, with 15 bases between. The full variable domain, with the rest looked up from reference TRBV5-4 and TRBJ2-5, is ETGVTQSPTHLIKTRGQQVTLRCSSQSGHNTVSWYQQALGQGPQFIFQYYREEENGRGNFPPRFSGLQFPNYSSELNVNALELDDSALYLCASSSTTGLQETQYFGPGTRLLVL.

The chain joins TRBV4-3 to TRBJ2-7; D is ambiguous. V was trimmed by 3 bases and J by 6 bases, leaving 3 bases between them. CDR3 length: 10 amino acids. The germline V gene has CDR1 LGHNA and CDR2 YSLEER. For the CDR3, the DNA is TGCGCCAGCAGCCAGAGCGAGCAGTACTTC. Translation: CASSQSEQYF.

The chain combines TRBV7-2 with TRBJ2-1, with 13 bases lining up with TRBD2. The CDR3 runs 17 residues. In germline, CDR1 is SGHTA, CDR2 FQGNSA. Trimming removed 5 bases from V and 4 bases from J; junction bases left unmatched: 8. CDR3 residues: CASSPTSGRPLYNEQFF. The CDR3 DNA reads TGTGCCAGCAGCCCGACTAGCGGGAGGCCATTGTACAATGAGCAGTTCTTC.

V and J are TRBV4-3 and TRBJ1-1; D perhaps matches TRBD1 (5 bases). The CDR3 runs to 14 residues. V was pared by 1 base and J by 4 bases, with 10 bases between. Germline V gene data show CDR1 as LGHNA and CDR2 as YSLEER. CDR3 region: CASSQGRGSTEAFF. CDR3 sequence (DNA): TGCGCCAGCAGCCAAGGTCGGGGGTCCACTGAAGCTTTCTTT.

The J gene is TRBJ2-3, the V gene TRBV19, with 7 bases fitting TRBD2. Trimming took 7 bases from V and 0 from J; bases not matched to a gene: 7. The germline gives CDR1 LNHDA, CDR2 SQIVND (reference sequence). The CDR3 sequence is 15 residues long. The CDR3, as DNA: TGTGCCAGTACCCGGGGTAGCGGGAGCACAGATACGCAGTATTTT. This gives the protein CASTRGSGSTDTQYF. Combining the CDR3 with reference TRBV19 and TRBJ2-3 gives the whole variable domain DGGITQSPKYLFRKEGQNVTLSCEQNLNHDAMYWYRQDPGQGLRLIYYSQIVNDFQKGDIAEGYSVSREKKESFPLTVTSAQKNPTAFYLCASTRGSGSTDTQYFGPGTRLTVL.

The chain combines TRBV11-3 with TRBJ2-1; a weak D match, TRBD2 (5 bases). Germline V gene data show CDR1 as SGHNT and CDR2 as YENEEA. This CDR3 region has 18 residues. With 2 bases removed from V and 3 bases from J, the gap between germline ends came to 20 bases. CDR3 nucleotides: TGTGCCAGCAGCTTATACCCCCCGAGCGGTTCTCGCTACAATGAGCAGTTCTTC. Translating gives CASSLYPPSGSRYNEQFF.

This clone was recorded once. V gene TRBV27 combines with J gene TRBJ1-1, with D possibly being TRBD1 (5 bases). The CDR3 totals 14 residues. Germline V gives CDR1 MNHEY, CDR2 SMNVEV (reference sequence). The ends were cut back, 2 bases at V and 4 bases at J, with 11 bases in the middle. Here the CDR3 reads CASSLGTGGTEAFF. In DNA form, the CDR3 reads TGTGCCAGCAGTTTAGGTACAGGCGGCACTGAAGCTTTCTTT.

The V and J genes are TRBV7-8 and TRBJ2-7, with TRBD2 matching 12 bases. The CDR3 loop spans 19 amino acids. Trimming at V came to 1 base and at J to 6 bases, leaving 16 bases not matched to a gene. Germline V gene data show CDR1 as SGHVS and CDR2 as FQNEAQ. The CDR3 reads CASSLVQTSGRLLRGEQYF. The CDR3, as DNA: TGTGCCAGCAGCTTAGTACAGACTAGCGGGAGATTACTTCGTGGCGAGCAGTACTTC.

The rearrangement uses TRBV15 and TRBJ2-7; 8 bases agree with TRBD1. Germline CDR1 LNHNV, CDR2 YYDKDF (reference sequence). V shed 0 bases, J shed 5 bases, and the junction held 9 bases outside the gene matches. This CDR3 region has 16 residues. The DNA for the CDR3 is TGTGCCACCAGCAGAGATGGCGGGACAGGATGGCACGAGCAGTACTTC. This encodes CATSRDGGTGWHEQYF. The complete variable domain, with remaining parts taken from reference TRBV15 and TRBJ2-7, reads DAMVIQNPRYQVTQFGKPVTLSCSQTLNHNVMYWYQQKSSQAPKLLFHYYDKDFNNEADTPDNFQSRRPNTSFCFLDIRSPGLGDTAMYLCATSRDGGTGWHEQYFGPGTRLTVT.

The CDR3 region is CASAVTSTDTQYF. The CDR3 DNA reads as TGTGCCAGCGCAGTTACTAGCACAGATACGCAGTATTTT. The rearrangement uses TRBV7-2 and TRBJ2-3; D gene ambiguous. V lost 8 bases and J lost 0, with 9 bases in between. The CDR3 is 13 residues long. The germline V gene has CDR1 SGHTA and CDR2 FQGNSA.

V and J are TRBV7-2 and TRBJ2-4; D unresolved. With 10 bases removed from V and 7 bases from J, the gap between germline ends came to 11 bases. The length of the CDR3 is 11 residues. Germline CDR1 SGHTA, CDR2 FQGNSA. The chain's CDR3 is CATSGANIQYF. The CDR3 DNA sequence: TGTGCCACCTCGGGCGCGAACATTCAGTACTTC.

The CDR3 protein is CASRNRDSRSEKLFF. The CDR3 DNA sequence: TGTGCCAGCAGGAACCGGGACAGCCGAAGTGAAAAACTGTTTTTT. The chain recombines TRBV2 with TRBJ1-4; TRBD1 agrees at 7 bases. Germline-derived CDR1 and CDR2 are SNHLY and FYNNEI. The ends lost 6 bases at V and 7 bases at J; junction bases unmatched: 11. CDR3 length equals 15 residues.

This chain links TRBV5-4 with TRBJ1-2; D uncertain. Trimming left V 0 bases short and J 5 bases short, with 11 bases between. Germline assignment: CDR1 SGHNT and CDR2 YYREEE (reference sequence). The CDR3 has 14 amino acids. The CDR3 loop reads CASSLGTDTYGYTF. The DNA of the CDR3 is TGTGCCAGCAGCTTGGGAACAGATACATATGGCTACACCTTC.

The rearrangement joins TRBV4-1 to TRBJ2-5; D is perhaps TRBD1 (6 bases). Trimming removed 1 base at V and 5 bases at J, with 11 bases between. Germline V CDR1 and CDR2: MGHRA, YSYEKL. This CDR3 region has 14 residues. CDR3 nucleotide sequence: TGCGCCAGCAGCCAAGGATACAGGGAGGAGACCCAGTACTTC. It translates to CASSQGYREETQYF.